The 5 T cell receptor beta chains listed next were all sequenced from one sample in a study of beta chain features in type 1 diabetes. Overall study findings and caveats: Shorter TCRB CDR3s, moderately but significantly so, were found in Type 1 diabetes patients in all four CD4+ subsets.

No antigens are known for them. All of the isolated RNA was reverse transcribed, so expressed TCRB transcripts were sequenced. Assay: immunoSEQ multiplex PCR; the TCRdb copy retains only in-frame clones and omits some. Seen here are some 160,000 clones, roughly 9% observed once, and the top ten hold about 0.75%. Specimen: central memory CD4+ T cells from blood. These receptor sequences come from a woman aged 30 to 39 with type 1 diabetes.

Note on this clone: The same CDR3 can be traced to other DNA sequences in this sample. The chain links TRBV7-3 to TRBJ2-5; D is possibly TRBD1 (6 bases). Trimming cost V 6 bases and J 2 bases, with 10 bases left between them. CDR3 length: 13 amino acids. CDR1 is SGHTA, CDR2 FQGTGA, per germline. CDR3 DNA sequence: TGTGCCAGCAGTCGCGGACAGCAAGAGACCCAGTACTTC. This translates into CASSRGQQETQYF.

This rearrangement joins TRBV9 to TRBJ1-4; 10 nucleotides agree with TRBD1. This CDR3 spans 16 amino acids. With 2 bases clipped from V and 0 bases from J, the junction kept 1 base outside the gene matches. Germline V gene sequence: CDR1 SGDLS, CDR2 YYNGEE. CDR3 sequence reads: CASSVGTGATNEKLFF. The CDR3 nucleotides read TGTGCCAGCAGCGTCGGGACAGGGGCAACTAATGAAAAACTGTTTTTT. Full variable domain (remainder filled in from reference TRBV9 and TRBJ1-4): DSGVTQTPKHLITATGQRVTLRCSPRSGDLSVYWYQQSLDQGLQFLIQYYNGEERAKGNILERFSAQQFPDLHSELNLSSLELGDSALYFCASSVGTGATNEKLFFGSGTQLSVL.

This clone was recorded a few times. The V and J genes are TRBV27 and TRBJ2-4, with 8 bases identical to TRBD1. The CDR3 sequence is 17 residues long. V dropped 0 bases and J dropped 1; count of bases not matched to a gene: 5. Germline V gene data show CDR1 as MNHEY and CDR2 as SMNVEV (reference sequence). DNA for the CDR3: TGTGCCAGCAGTTTATCGCAGGGGGCGTGGGCCAAAAACATTCAGTACTTC. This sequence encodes CASSLSQGAWAKNIQYF.

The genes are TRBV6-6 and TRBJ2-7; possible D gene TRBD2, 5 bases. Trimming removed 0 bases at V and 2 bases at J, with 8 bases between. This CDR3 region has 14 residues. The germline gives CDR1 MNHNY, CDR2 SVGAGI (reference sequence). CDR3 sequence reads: CASSYSSGAYEQYF. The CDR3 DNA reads TGTGCCAGCAGTTACTCATCCGGGGCCTACGAGCAGTACTTC.

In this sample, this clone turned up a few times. The CDR3 reads CSAQGGYGYTF. The CDR3 DNA is TGCAGTGCGCAGGGCGGCTATGGCTACACCTTC. The chain recombines TRBV20-1 with TRBJ1-2; maybe TRBD1 (5 bases). CDR3 length: 11 amino acids. Trimming removed 6 bases from V and 4 bases from J, with 9 bases in between. The germline V gene has CDR1 DFQATT and CDR2 SNEGSKA (reference sequence).